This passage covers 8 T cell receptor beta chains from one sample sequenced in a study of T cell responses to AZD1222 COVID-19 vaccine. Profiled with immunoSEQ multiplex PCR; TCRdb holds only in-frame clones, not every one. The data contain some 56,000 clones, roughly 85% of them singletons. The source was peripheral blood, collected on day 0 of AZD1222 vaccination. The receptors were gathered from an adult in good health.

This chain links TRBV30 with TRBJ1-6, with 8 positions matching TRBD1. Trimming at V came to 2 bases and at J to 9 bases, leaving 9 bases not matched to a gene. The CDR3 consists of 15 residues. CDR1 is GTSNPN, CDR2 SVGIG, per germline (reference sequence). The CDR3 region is CAWSTGQGSFSPLHF. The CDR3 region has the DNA TGTGCCTGGAGTACTGGACAGGGATCCTTTTCACCCCTCCACTTT.

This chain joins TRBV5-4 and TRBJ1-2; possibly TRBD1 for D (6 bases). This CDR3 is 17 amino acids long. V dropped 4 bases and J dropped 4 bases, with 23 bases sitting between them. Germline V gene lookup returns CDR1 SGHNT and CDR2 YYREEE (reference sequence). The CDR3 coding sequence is TGTGCCAGCAGCCCCAGGACAGCGTCCAGTAGTCGCTATGGCTACACCTTC. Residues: CASSPRTASSSRYGYTF.

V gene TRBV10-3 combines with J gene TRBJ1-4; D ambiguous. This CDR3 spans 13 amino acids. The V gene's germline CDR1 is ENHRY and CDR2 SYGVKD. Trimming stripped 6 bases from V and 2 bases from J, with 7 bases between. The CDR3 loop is CAISEGTNEKLFF. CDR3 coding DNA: TGTGCCATCAGCGAGGGTACTAATGAAAAACTGTTTTTT.

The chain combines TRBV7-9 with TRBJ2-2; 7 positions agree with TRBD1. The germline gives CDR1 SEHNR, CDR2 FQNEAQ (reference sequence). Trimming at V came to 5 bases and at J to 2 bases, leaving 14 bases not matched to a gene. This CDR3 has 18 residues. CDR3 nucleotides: TGTGCCAGCAGCCCGAGACCACGCGGACAGGCCAACACCGGGGAGCTGTTTTTT. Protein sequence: CASSPRPRGQANTGELFF.

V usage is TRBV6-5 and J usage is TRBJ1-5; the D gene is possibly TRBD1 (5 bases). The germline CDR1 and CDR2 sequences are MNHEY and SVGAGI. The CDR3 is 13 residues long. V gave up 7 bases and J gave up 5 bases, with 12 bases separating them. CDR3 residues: CASTRTRDQPQHF. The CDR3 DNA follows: TGTGCCAGCACCAGGACACGGGATCAGCCCCAGCATTTT.

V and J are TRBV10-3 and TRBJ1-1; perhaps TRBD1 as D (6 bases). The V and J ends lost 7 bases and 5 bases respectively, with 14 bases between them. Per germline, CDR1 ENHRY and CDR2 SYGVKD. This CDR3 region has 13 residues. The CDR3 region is CAIKGVAGTEAFF. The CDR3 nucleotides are TGTGCCATCAAGGGGGTGGCCGGGACTGAAGCTTTCTTT.

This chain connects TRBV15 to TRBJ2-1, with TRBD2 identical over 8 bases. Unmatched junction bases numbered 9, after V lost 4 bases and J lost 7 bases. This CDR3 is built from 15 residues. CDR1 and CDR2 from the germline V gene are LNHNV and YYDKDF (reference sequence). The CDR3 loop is CATSTPGLVRNEQFF. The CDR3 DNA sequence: TGTGCCACCAGCACACCGGGACTAGTTCGGAATGAGCAGTTCTTC.

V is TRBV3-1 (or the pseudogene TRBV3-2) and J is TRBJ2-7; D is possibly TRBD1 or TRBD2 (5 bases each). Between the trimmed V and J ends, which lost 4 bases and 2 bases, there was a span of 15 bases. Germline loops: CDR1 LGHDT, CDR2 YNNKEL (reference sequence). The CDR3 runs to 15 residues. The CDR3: CASSPPGRRTYEQYF. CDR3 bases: TGTGCCAGCAGCCCCCCGGGGCGCCGAACCTACGAGCAGTACTTC.